The source of this TCR beta chain is a study of shared clonotypes between healthy human individuals. Overall study context: For every donor, three CD4 naive, three CD4 memory, two CD8 naive and one CD8 memory plates were used.

Study-level findings and limits: The study found lower generation probabilities in non-shared clonotypes than in those shared by all four donors.

As concerns this clone: Its antigen is undetermined.

The run depth of the assay was deep. Assay: immunoSEQ multiplex PCR; the TCRdb copy retains only in-frame clones and omits some. This table has just over 2,000,000 clones, 90% to 95% appearing once. This CDR3 is built from 13 residues. CDR1 is KGHSH, CDR2 LQKENI, per germline. Trimming removed 8 bases from V and 5 bases from J, with 15 bases in between. V usage is TRBV18 and J usage is TRBJ1-2, with D perhaps TRBD1 (5 bases). The sample was naive CD4+ T cells sorted from blood. Subset of the sample: CD45RA+ positively selected. The receptor was derived from a young man in good health. DNA of the CDR3: TGTGCCAGCCACGGGGGGTTTGGATATGGCTACACCTTC. Its protein product is CASHGGFGYGYTF.